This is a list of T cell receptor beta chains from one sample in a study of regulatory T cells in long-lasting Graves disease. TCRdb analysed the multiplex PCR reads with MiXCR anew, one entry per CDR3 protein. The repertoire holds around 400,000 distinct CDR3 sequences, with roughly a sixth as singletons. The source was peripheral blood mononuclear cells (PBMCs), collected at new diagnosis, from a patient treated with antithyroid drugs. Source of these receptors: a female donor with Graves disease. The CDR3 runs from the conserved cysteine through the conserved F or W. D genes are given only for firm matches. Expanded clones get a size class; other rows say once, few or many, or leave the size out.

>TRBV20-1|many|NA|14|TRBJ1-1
CSARRGIRDTEAFF
TGCAGTGCTAGAAGGGGCATCCGGGACACTGAAGCTTTCTTT
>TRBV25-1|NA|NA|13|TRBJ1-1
CASSEQGVPEAFF
TGTGCCAGCAGTGAACAGGGTGTCCCTGAAGCTTTCTTT
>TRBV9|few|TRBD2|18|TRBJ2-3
CASSQPGTSGEDTDTQYF
TGTGCCAGCAGCCAGCCCGGGACTAGCGGGGAGGACACAGATACGCAGTATTTT
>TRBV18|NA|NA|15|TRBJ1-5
CASSPVKGMMQPQHF
TGTGCCAGCTCACCAGTCAAGGGAATGATGCAGCCCCAGCATTTT
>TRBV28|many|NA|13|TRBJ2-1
CASSSPGSNEQFF
TGTGCCAGCAGTTCCCCAGGATCGAATGAGCAGTTCTTC
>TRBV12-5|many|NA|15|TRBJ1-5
CASGLDRVVGQPQHF
TGTGCTAGTGGTTTGGACAGGGTAGTTGGTCAGCCCCAGCATTTT
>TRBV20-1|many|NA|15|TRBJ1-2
CSARVRGDSNYGYTF
TGCAGTGCTAGAGTCCGGGGGGATAGTAACTATGGCTACACCTTC
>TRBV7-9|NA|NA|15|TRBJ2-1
CASSRLVGLYNEQFF
TGTGCCAGCAGCAGACTCGTGGGATTATACAATGAGCAGTTCTTC
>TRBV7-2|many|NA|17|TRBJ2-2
CASSLALEGLGPGELFF
TGTGCCAGCAGCTTAGCGCTCGAGGGGTTGGGACCCGGGGAGCTGTTTTTT
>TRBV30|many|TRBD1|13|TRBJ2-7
CAWSPGQSYEQYF
TGTGCCTGGAGTCCGGGACAGAGCTACGAGCAGTACTTC
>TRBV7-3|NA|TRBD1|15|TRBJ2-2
CASSLWSGGVGELFF
TGTGCCAGCAGCTTATGGTCAGGGGGCGTGGGGGAGCTGTTTTTT
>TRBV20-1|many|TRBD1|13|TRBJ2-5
CSARTGRGETQYF
TGCAGTGCGAGGACAGGTCGGGGAGAGACCCAGTACTTC
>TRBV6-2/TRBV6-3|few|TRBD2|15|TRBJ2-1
CASSPPGGAYNEQFF
TGTGCCAGCAGCCCCCCGGGGGGTGCCTACAATGAGCAGTTCTTC
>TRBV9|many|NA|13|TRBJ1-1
CASSVVPGTEAFF
TGTGCCAGCAGCGTAGTACCGGGCACTGAAGCTTTCTTT
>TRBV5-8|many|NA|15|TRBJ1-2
CASRRSSRRYYGYTF
TGTGCCAGCAGACGAAGTTCCCGACGGTACTATGGCTACACCTTC
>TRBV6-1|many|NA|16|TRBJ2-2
CASRKGGAASTGELFF
TGTGCCAGCAGAAAAGGGGGGGCGGCGAGCACCGGGGAGCTGTTTTTT
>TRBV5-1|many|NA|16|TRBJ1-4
CASSLVPGTHDGKLFF
TGCGCCAGCAGCTTAGTCCCCGGGACGCATGATGGAAAACTGTTTTTT
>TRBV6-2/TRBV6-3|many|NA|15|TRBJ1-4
CASSRRDGGNEKLFF
TGTGCCAGCAGCCGCCGGGACGGCGGAAATGAAAAACTGTTTTTT
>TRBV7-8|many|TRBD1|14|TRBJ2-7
CASSLTGGAWEQYF
TGTGCCAGCAGCTTAACAGGGGGCGCTTGGGAGCAGTACTTC
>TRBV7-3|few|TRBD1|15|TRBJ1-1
CASSSSGGLDTEAFF
TGTGCCAGCAGCTCCTCAGGGGGGTTGGACACTGAAGCTTTCTTT
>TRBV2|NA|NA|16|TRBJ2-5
CASRAQGGGVQETQYF
TGTGCCAGCAGGGCTCAAGGTGGCGGTGTGCAAGAGACCCAGTACTTC
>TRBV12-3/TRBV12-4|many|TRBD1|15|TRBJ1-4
CASSPRTGQNEKLFF
TGTGCCAGCAGTCCACGGACAGGGCAGAATGAAAAACTGTTTTTT
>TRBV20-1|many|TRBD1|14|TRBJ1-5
CSAGSGQGNQPQHF
TGCAGTGCTGGTTCGGGACAGGGCAATCAGCCCCAGCATTTT
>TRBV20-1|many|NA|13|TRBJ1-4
CSARGHHNEKLFF
TGCAGTGCTAGAGGGCACCATAATGAAAAACTGTTTTTT
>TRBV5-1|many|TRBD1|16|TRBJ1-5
CASSLGLAGGDQPQHF
TGCGCCAGCAGCTTGGGCTTGGCAGGGGGCGATCAGCCCCAGCATTTT
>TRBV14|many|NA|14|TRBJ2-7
CASSQDIFSYEQYF
TGTGCCAGCAGCCAGGACATCTTCTCCTACGAGCAGTACTTC
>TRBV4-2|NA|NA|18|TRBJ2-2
CASSQDEGSAGTTGELFF
TGTGCCAGCAGCCAAGATGAGGGGAGCGCAGGGACCACCGGGGAGCTGTTTTTT
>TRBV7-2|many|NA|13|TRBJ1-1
CASSLELNTEAFF
TGTGCCAGCAGCCTAGAATTGAACACTGAAGCTTTCTTT
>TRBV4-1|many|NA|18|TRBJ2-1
CASSQDPLIGASKHKQFF
TGCGCCAGCAGCCAAGATCCCCTAATCGGGGCTAGTAAGCATAAGCAGTTCTTC
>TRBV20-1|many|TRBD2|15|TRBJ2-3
CSARDTSGFTDTQYF
TGCAGTGCTAGAGATACTAGCGGCTTCACAGATACGCAGTATTTT
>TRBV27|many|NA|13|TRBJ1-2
CASRHDTSYGYTF
TGTGCCAGCAGGCACGACACCAGCTATGGCTACACCTTC
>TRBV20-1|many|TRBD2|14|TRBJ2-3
CSAQTSGSTDTQYF
TGCAGTGCTCAAACTAGCGGGAGCACAGATACGCAGTATTTT
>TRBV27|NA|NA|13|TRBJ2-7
CASSLKHSYEQYF
TGTGCCAGCAGTTTAAAGCACTCCTACGAGCAGTACTTC
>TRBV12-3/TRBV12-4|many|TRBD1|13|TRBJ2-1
CASSWDREREQFF
TGTGCCAGCAGTTGGGACAGGGAGCGAGAGCAGTTCTTC
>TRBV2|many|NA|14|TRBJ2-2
CASEGDFNTGELFF
TGTGCCAGCGAGGGCGACTTCAACACCGGGGAGCTGTTTTTT
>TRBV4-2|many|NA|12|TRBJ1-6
CASSQGPSPLHF
TGTGCCAGCAGCCAAGGTCCTTCACCCCTCCACTTT
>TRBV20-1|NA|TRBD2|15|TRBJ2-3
CSALTSGSYTDTQYF
TGCAGTGCTTTAACTAGCGGGAGTTATACAGATACGCAGTATTTT
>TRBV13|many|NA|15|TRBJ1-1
CASSLGRGGNTEAFF
TGTGCCAGCAGCTTAGGTCGGGGGGGTAACACTGAAGCTTTCTTT
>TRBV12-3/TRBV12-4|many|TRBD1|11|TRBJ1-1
CASRDRDQAFF
TGTGCCAGCAGAGACAGGGATCAAGCCTTCTTT
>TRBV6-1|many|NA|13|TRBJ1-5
CASSPGTNQPQHF
TGTGCCAGCAGTCCAGGGACCAATCAGCCCCAGCATTTT
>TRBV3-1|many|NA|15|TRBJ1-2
CASSQSKGREDGYTF
TGTGCCAGCAGCCAAAGCAAGGGACGAGAAGATGGCTACACCTTC
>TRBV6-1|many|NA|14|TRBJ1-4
CASSAAGLNEKLFF
TGTGCCAGCAGTGCAGCTGGGTTGAATGAAAAACTGTTTTTT
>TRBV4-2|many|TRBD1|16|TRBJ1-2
CASSHQNRGLDYGYTF
TGTGCCAGCAGCCATCAGAACAGGGGGCTCGACTATGGCTACACCTTC
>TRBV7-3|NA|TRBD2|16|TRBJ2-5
CASSLFGTSGRANQYF
TGTGCCAGCAGCTTATTCGGGACTAGCGGGAGGGCTAACCAGTACTTC
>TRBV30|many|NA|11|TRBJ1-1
CAWRGNTEAFF
TGTGCCTGGAGAGGGAACACTGAAGCTTTCTTT
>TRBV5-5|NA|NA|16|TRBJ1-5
CASSFGTGYSNQPQHF
TGTGCCAGCAGCTTTGGGACTGGGTATAGCAATCAGCCCCAGCATTTT
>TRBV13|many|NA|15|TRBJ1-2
CASSLGTAHGYGYTF
TGTGCCAGCAGCTTAGGGACAGCACACGGCTATGGCTACACCTTC
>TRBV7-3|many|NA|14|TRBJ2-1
CASSHSPARNEQFF
TGTGCCAGCAGCCACTCCCCAGCGAGGAATGAGCAGTTCTTC
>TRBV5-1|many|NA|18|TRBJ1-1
CASSLEETGWGWRTEAFF
TGCGCCAGCAGCTTGGAAGAGACCGGGTGGGGTTGGAGGACTGAAGCTTTCTTT
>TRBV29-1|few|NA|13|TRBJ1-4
CSVRAGDNEKLFF
TGCAGCGTGAGGGCAGGGGATAATGAAAAACTGTTTTTT
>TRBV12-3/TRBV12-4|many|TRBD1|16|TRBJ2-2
CASSSGQGYGTGELFF
TGTGCCAGCAGTTCAGGACAGGGGTATGGCACCGGGGAGCTGTTTTTT
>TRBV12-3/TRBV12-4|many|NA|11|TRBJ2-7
CASSLYSEQYF
TGTGCCAGCAGTTTATATAGCGAGCAGTACTTC
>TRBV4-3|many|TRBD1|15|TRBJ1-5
CASSQDTDRGQPQHF
TGCGCCAGCAGCCAAGATACGGACAGGGGGCAACCCCAGCATTTT
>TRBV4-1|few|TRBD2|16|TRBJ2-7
CASSQNSGRSSYEQYF
TGCGCCAGCAGCCAAAATAGCGGGAGGTCCTCCTACGAGCAGTACTTC
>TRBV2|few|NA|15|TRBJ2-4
CASIRNSDFGNIQYF
TGTGCCAGCATAAGGAACAGTGATTTTGGGAACATTCAGTACTTC
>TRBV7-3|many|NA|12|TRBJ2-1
CASSLSGSEQFF
TGTGCCAGCAGCTTAAGTGGGAGTGAGCAGTTCTTC
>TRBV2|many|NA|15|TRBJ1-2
CASSERAAVNYGYTF
TGTGCCAGCAGTGAACGTGCAGCCGTCAACTATGGCTACACCTTC
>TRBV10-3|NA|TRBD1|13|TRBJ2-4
CATTATGQNIQYF
TGTGCCACAACAGCGACAGGGCAAAACATTCAGTACTTC
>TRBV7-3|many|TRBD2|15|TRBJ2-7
CASSLVAGDTYEQYF
TGTGCCAGCAGCTTGGTAGCGGGAGACACCTACGAGCAGTACTTC